This paragraph reports one TCR beta chain. Its antigen is unidentified. This entry is derived from a study of cytomegalovirus exposure and HLA in healthy donors. As for the study in general: Clustering assigned about 80% of the roughly 430 genotyped donors to the Caucasian-associated ancestry cluster. Findings and caveats of the study: In a later analysis, at a false discovery rate of 0.05, roughly 17,000 TCR beta sequences matched HLA alleles.

The V gene end was trimmed by 10 bases and the J gene end by 7 bases; junction bases not matched to a gene: 18. There are 17 residues in the CDR3. Germline-derived CDR1 and CDR2 are SEHNR and FQNEAQ (reference sequence). The PCR ran on 60 Vbeta and 13 Jbeta primers. Clones were read by immunoSEQ multiplex PCR, and TCRdb kept only the in-frame ones, dropping some. The specimen's table records fewer than 150,000 clones. The TCR originated in a man aged 40-50 years in good health and CMV-seronegative. The sample taken for sequencing was PBMCs. The genes are TRBV7-9 and TRBJ1-4; 10 bases match TRBD1. The CDR3 DNA reads TGTGCCACCCACGGCCAGACAGGGGGCAACGTGTTTGAAAAACTGTTTTTT. Protein product: CATHGQTGGNVFEKLFF.